These T cell receptor beta chains were read from a single sample in a study of a mutant IDH1 vaccine in newly diagnosed glioma. No antigen is known for these receptors. Clones were read by immunoSEQ multiplex PCR, and TCRdb kept only the in-frame ones, dropping some. The sample has about 55,000 clones, about four fifths seen once. The starting material was PBMCs, obtained from a glioma patient whose treatment included an IDH1 peptide vaccine. Source of these receptors: a man aged 35-49 years with glioma. Both conserved end residues are part of each CDR3. Fields, in order: J gene, D gene, CDR3 length, V gene, CDR3 protein, CDR3 DNA. The D gene is left open where the match is weak.

TRBJ2-1	NA	15	TRBV7-9	CASRVGAGNYNEQFF	TGTGCCAGTCGGGTAGGGGCAGGGAACTACAATGAGCAGTTCTTC
TRBJ2-5	NA	15	TRBV6-6	CASSYSRGSAETQYF	TGTGCCAGCAGTTACTCGAGGGGTTCTGCGGAGACCCAGTACTTC
TRBJ2-5	NA	13	TRBV29-1	CSVWMGLQETQYF	TGCAGCGTTTGGATGGGGCTTCAAGAGACCCAGTACTTC
TRBJ1-2	NA	14	TRBV7-8	CASSFFGPVYGYTF	TGTGCCAGCAGCTTTTTCGGGCCGGTCTATGGCTACACCTTC
TRBJ1-4	NA	15	TRBV6-5	CASSYSGTSGEKLFF	TGTGCCAGCAGTTACTCCGGCACGAGTGGCGAAAAACTGTTTTTT
TRBJ2-1	NA	15	TRBV10-1	CASSAGRDPTERQFF	TGCGCCAGCAGTGCTGGACGAGATCCCACCGAGAGACAGTTCTTC
TRBJ1-2	TRBD1	13	TRBV16	CASSQDRGYGYTF	TGTGCCAGCAGCCAAGACAGGGGGTATGGCTACACCTTC
TRBJ2-6	TRBD1	18	TRBV5-4	CASSPPTGGGSGANVLTF	TGTGCCAGCAGCCCCCCGACAGGGGGCGGGTCTGGGGCCAACGTCCTGACTTTC
TRBJ1-5	TRBD1	16	TRBV15	CATSRDHRGSNQPQHF	TGTGCCACCAGCAGAGATCACAGGGGAAGCAATCAGCCCCAGCATTTT
TRBJ2-5	NA	15	TRBV2	CASSRGLTYQETQYF	TGTGCCAGCAGCCGGGGGCTTACGTACCAAGAGACCCAGTACTTC
TRBJ2-3	NA	16	TRBV6-5	CASSYDRRTVTDTQYF	TGTGCCAGCAGTTACGACCGAAGGACAGTCACAGATACGCAGTATTTT
TRBJ2-2	NA	17	TRBV7-2	CASSLYARIFDTGELFF	TGTGCCAGCAGCTTATACGCCCGGATCTTCGACACCGGGGAGCTGTTTTTT
TRBJ1-1	NA	15	TRBV10-3	CAISGPPGVGTEAFF	TGTGCCATCAGTGGACCCCCGGGGGTAGGCACTGAAGCTTTCTTT
TRBJ2-7	NA	10	TRBV29-1	CSVFTHEQYF	TGCAGCGTTTTTACCCACGAGCAGTACTTC
TRBJ1-1	NA	14	TRBV7-8	CASSEDRFNTEAFF	TGTGCCAGCAGCGAGGACAGATTCAACACTGAAGCTTTCTTT
TRBJ2-7	NA	14	TRBV18	CASSPPGVRYEQYF	TGTGCCAGCTCACCACCGGGGGTCCGCTACGAGCAGTACTTC
TRBJ1-1	TRBD1	14	TRBV13	CASSPRQGSTEAFF	TGTGCCAGCAGCCCGCGACAGGGTAGCACTGAAGCTTTCTTT
TRBJ1-1	NA	13	TRBV18	CASSPGPNTEAFF	TGTGCCAGCTCACCGGGCCCGAACACTGAAGCTTTCTTT
TRBJ2-7	TRBD1	21	TRBV6-4	CASSDWGTGTDEPLGSYEQYF	TGTGCCAGCAGTGACTGGGGGACAGGGACTGACGAGCCCCTTGGATCCTACGAGCAGTACTTC
TRBJ2-1	TRBD2	15	TRBV6-5	CATALAGGPNNEQFF	TGTGCCACCGCTCTAGCGGGGGGACCTAATAATGAGCAGTTCTTC
TRBJ1-1	NA	13	TRBV5-1	CASSLAENTEAFF	TGCGCCAGCAGCTTGGCCGAAAACACTGAAGCTTTCTTT